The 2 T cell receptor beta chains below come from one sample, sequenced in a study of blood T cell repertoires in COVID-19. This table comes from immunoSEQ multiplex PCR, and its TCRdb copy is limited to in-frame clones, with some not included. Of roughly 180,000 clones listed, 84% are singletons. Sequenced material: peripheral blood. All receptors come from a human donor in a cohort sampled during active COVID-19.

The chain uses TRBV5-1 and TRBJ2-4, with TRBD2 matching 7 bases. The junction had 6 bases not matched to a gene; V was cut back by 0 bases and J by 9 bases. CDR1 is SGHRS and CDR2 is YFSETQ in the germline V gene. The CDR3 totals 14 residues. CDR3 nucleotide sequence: TGCGCCAGCAGCTTGGGCGGGGGAGAAGGCATTCAGTACTTC. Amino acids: CASSLGGGEGIQYF.

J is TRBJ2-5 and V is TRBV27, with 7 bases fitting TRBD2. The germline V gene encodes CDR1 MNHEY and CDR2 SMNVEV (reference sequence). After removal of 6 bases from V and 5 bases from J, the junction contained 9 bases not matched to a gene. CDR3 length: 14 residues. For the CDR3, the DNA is TGTGCCAGCAGGTCCGCCGGGGGAGGGGAGACCCAGTACTTC. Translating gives CASRSAGGGETQYF.